Listed below are T cell receptor beta chains from one sample, sequenced in a study of cytomegalovirus exposure and HLA in healthy donors. The table came from immunoSEQ multiplex PCR; TCRdb's copy has only in-frame clones and leaves some out. Altogether roughly 90,000 clones are present, roughly 85% being singletons, with the ten largest covering 20%. Sequencing was carried out using PBMCs. These receptors all come from a man aged 18 to 30 in good health and CMV-seropositive. The CDR3 runs from the conserved cysteine through the conserved F or W. The D gene is left open where the match is weak. Clone sizes are given selectively: once, few, many, or a class where the clone is expanded.

v_call,j_call,clone_size,d_call,cdr3_nt,cdr3_aa
TRBV5-1,TRBJ2-3,-,-,TGCGCCAGCAGCTTGACAGGGATTAGCACAGATACGCAGTATTTT,CASSLTGISTDTQYF
TRBV6-5,TRBJ1-2,-,TRBD1,TGTGCCAGCAGTCAACCGGGACAGGGATATGGCTACACCTTC,CASSQPGQGYGYTF
TRBV30,TRBJ2-1,-,TRBD2,TGTGCCTGGAGTAGCGGGATCTACAATGAGCAGTTCTTC,CAWSSGIYNEQFF
TRBV10-3,TRBJ2-1,-,TRBD1,TGTGCCATCAGTGAACCCGGACAGGGGGGGCACAATGAGCAGTTCTTC,CAISEPGQGGHNEQFF
TRBV5-4,TRBJ2-3,-,TRBD2,TGTGCCAGCAGCTACAGGACTAGCGGGAGGACAGATACGCAGTATTTT,CASSYRTSGRTDTQYF
TRBV7-9,TRBJ2-1,-,TRBD2,TGTGCCAGCAGCTTAGCTGGCCTAGCGGGAGGTTCGTCCTACAATGAGCAGTTCTTC,CASSLAGLAGGSSYNEQFF
TRBV28,TRBJ2-5,once,-,TGTGCCAGCAGTTTGCCCCAGGAGGAAGAGACCCAGTACTTC,CASSLPQEEETQYF
TRBV11-2,TRBJ1-1,-,-,TGTGCCAGCAGCCCGGGACTCCCTGACACTGAAGCTTTCTTT,CASSPGLPDTEAFF
TRBV4-1,TRBJ1-2,few,-,TGCGCCAGCAGCCGAGGCTCCGGGACACAGGCTAACTATGGCTACACCTTC,CASSRGSGTQANYGYTF
TRBV7-9,TRBJ2-7,-,TRBD1,TGTGCCAGCAGCTTAGTGAGTCAGGGGGCCTACGAGCAGTACTTC,CASSLVSQGAYEQYF
TRBV7-8,TRBJ2-6,-,TRBD1,TGTGCCAGCAGCTTAGTCGGGACAGGGGGTTCTGGGGCCAACGTCCTGACTTTC,CASSLVGTGGSGANVLTF
TRBV28,TRBJ2-7,few,-,TGTGCCAGCAGTTTAGGAGGGAGTCGCGAGCAGTACTTC,CASSLGGSREQYF
TRBV10-1,TRBJ2-3,-,TRBD2,TGCGCCAGTGGAGCGGGAGACACAGATACGCAGTATTTT,CASGAGDTDTQYF
TRBV6-5,TRBJ1-2,-,TRBD1,TGTGCCAGCAGTTACTCGCCGGGACAGGGGTATGGCTACACCTTC,CASSYSPGQGYGYTF
TRBV28,TRBJ1-2,few,TRBD1,TGTGCCAGCAGTTACGTCACCGGGACAGTGGGAAATGGCTACACCTTC,CASSYVTGTVGNGYTF
TRBV9,TRBJ2-3,-,-,TGTGCCAGCAGCGTAGGATCGGACTCAAAGGGTACGCAGTATTTT,CASSVGSDSKGTQYF
TRBV7-2,TRBJ2-7,-,TRBD1,TGTGCCAGCAGCTTAGCGGGGACAGATGCCTCCTACGAGCAGTACTTC,CASSLAGTDASYEQYF
TRBV5-6,TRBJ2-6,-,TRBD1,TGTGCCAGCAGCCTGAAACCCGGGACAGTTAGCTCTGGGGCCAACGTCCTGACTTTC,CASSLKPGTVSSGANVLTF
TRBV28,TRBJ2-5,-,TRBD1,TGTGCCAGCAGCCGACAGGGCCCAGAGACCCAGTACTTC,CASSRQGPETQYF
TRBV14,TRBJ2-2,-,-,TGTGCCAGCAGCCAAATAACGAACACCGGGGAGCTGTTTTTT,CASSQITNTGELFF
TRBV19,TRBJ1-1,-,TRBD1,TGTGCCAGTAGTTCGCCGGGACAGGCGAACCTTGAAGCTTTCTTT,CASSSPGQANLEAFF
TRBV15,TRBJ1-1,-,-,TGTGCCACCAGCAGAGCTCGGTTAACTGAAGCTTTCTTT,CATSRARLTEAFF
TRBV7-9,TRBJ2-7,-,-,TGTGCCAGCAGCAAACCGAGATTTTCAAGCTCCTACGAGCAGTACTTC,CASSKPRFSSSYEQYF
TRBV10-3,TRBJ1-1,few,-,TGTGCCATCAGTGAGTCAGGGAGGGCTGAAGCTTTCTTT,CAISESGRAEAFF
TRBV5-1,TRBJ1-1,-,-,TGCGCCAGCAGCTTGGACAAACACAACACTGAAGCTTTCTTT,CASSLDKHNTEAFF
TRBV30,TRBJ2-7,-,-,TGTGCCTGGACCACCGGGAGTGGTCGCGAGCAGTACTTC,CAWTTGSGREQYF
TRBV5-4,TRBJ2-3,-,-,TGTGCCAGCAGCCTGCTGGTTGGCGACGGAGGCACAGATACGCAGTATTTT,CASSLLVGDGGTDTQYF
TRBV6-5,TRBJ1-1,-,-,TGTGCCAGCAGTTACTCCCGAGGATATGGTGAAGCTTTCTTT,CASSYSRGYGEAFF
TRBV19,TRBJ2-3,-,-,TGTGCCAGTAGTCCCCCTAGGGGAGATACGCAGTATTTT,CASSPPRGDTQYF
TRBV5-1,TRBJ1-4,-,-,TGCGCCAGCAGCTTGGGCCTACGACAGACTTATAATGAAAAACTGTTTTTT,CASSLGLRQTYNEKLFF
TRBV6-1,TRBJ2-6,-,-,TGTGCCAGCAGTACTGAGTGGGCCAACGTCCTGACTTTC,CASSTEWANVLTF
TRBV5-5,TRBJ2-7,many,TRBD1,TGTGCCAGCAGCACCTTGGACAGGATCCCCTACGAGCAGTACTTC,CASSTLDRIPYEQYF
TRBV7-7,TRBJ2-5,-,-,TGTGCCAGCAGCTTAGGACAGTACCAAGAGACCCAGTACTTC,CASSLGQYQETQYF
TRBV9,TRBJ2-5,once,-,TGTGCCAGCAGCGTAGAAGCGAGGGGGGAGACCCAGTACTTC,CASSVEARGETQYF
TRBV5-1,TRBJ2-5,-,TRBD2,TGCGCCAGCAGCTTGGTGTTAGCGGGAGTTATGAAGACCCAGTACTTC,CASSLVLAGVMKTQYF
TRBV5-6,TRBJ2-5,-,-,TGTGCCAGCAGCTTGCTTACCGGACAGCAACAAGAGACCCAGTACTTC,CASSLLTGQQQETQYF
TRBV7-9,TRBJ2-3,-,TRBD1,TGTGCCAGCAGCTCGGCACCGGGACAGGTCACAGATACGCAGTATTTT,CASSSAPGQVTDTQYF
TRBV6-5,TRBJ2-6,-,-,TGTGCCACCGCCAAGCGGTCCTCTGGGGCCAACGTCCTGACTTTC,CATAKRSSGANVLTF
TRBV5-1,TRBJ2-5,-,TRBD2,TGCGCCAGCAGAAAGGGACTAGCGGGAGGTATGTCGGAGACCCAGTACTTC,CASRKGLAGGMSETQYF
TRBV13,TRBJ2-3,once,TRBD2,TGTGCCAGCAGCTCTAGCGGCCAACTCCGCACAGATACGCAGTATTTT,CASSSSGQLRTDTQYF
TRBV29-1,TRBJ2-3,once,TRBD1,TGCAGCGTTCACGAGGGGGCGTGGGGCACAGATACGCAGTATTTT,CSVHEGAWGTDTQYF
TRBV5-1,TRBJ1-4,-,TRBD1,TGCGCCAGCAGCTTGACTCCCTGGACAGGGGGAATTGGAACTAATGAAAAACTGTTTTTT,CASSLTPWTGGIGTNEKLFF